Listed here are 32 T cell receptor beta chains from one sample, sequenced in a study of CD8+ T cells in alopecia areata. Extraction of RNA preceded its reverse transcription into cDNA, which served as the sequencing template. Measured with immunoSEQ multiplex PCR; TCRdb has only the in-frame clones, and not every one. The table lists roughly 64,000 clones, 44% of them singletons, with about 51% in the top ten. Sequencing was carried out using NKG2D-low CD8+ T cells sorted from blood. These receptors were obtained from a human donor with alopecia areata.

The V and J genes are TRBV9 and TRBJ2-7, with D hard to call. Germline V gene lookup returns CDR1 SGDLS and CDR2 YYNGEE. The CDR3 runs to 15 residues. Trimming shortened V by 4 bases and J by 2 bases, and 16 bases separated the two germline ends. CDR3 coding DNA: TGTGCCAGCAGCCCCCCGCCGGCAGGAACCTACGAGCAGTACTTC. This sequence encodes CASSPPPAGTYEQYF.

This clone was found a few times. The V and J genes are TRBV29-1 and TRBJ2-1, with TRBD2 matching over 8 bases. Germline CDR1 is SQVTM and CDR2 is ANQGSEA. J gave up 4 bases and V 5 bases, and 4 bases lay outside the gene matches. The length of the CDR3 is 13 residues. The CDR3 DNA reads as TGCAGCGTTACTAGCGGCCCTTACAATGAGCAGTTCTTC. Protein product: CSVTSGPYNEQFF.

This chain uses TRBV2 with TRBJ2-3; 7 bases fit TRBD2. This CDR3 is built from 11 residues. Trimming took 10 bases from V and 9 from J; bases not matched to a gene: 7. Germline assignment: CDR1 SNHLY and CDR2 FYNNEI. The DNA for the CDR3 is TGTGCCACCGTAGCGGGTTCAACGCAGTATTTT. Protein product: CATVAGSTQYF.

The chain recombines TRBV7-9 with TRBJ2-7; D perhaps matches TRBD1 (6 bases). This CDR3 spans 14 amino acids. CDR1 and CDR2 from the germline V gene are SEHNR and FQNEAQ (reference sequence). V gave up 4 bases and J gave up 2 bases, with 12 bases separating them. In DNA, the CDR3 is TGTGCCAGCAGCTCTACAGGGATAGCCTACGAGCAGTACTTC. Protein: CASSSTGIAYEQYF.

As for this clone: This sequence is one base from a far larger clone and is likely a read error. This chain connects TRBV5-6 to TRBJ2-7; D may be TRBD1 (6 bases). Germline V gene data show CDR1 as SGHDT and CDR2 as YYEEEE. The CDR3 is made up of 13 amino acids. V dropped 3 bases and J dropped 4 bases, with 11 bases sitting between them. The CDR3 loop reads CASSWDKSYEQYF. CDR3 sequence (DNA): TGTGCCAGCAGCTGGGACAAGTCGTACGAGCAGTACTTC.

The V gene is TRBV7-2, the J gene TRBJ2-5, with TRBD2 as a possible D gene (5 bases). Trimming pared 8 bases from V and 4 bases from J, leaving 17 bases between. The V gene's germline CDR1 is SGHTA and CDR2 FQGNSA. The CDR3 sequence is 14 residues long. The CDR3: CASVERLGRETQYF. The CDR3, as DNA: TGTGCCAGCGTGGAGCGGCTAGGGCGAGAGACCCAGTACTTC.

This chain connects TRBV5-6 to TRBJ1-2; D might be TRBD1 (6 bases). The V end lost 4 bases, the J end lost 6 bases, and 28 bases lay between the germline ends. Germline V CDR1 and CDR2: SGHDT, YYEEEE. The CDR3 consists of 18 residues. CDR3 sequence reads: CASSPLAGAVIEGDGYTF. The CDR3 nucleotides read TGTGCCAGCAGCCCCCTGGCAGGGGCCGTCATTGAAGGGGATGGCTACACCTTC. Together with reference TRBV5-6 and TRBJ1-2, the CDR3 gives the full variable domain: DAGVTQSPTHLIKTRGQQVTLRCSPKSGHDTVSWYQQALGQGPQFIFQYYEEEERQRGNFPDRFSGHQFPNYSSELNVNALLLGDSALYLCASSPLAGAVIEGDGYTFGSGTRLTVV.

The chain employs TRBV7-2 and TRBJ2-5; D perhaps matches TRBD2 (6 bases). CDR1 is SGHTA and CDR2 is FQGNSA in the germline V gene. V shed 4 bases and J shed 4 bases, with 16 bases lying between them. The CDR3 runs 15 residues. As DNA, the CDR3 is TGTGCCAGCAGCTCCAGTCGGGGCGGGGCAGAGACCCAGTACTTC. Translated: CASSSSRGGAETQYF.

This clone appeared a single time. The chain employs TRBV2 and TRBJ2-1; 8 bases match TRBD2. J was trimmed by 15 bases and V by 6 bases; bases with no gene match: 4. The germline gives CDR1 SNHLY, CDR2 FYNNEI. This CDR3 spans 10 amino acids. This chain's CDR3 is CASRGGRWFF. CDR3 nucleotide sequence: TGTGCCAGCAGGGGCGGGAGGTGGTTCTTC.

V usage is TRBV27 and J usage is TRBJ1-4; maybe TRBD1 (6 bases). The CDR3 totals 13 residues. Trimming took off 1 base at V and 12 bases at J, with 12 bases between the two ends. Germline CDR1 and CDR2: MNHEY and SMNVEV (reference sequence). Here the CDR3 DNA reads TGTGCCAGCAGTTTATTAGCAGGGGTGGAACTGTTTTTT. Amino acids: CASSLLAGVELFF.

The CDR3 DNA follows: TGTGCCAGCAGCTCCGACAGGTCCTACGAGCAGTACTTC. Amino acid sequence: CASSSDRSYEQYF. The V and J genes are TRBV7-6 and TRBJ2-7, with D perhaps TRBD1 (6 bases). The CDR3 is made up of 13 amino acids. V dropped 4 bases and J dropped 1 base, with 8 bases sitting between them. Germline CDR1 is SGHVS and CDR2 is FNYEAQ.

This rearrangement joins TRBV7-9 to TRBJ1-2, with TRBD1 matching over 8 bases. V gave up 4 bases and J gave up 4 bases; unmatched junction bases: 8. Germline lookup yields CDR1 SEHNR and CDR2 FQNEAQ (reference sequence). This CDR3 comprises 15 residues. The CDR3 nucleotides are TGTGCCAGCAGCTACGGACTGGACAGGGTCTATGGCTACACCTTC. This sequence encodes CASSYGLDRVYGYTF.

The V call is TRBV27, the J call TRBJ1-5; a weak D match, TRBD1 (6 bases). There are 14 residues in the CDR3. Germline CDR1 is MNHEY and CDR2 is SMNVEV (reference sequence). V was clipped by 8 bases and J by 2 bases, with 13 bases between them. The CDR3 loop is CASWPRQGNQPQHF. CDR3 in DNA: TGTGCCAGCTGGCCCCGACAGGGCAATCAGCCCCAGCATTTT.

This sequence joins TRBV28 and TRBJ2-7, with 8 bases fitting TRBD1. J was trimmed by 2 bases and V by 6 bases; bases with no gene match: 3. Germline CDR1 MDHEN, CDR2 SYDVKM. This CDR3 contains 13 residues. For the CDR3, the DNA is TGTGCCAGCAGGGGGACAGGACCCTACGAGCAGTACTTC. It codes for CASRGTGPYEQYF.

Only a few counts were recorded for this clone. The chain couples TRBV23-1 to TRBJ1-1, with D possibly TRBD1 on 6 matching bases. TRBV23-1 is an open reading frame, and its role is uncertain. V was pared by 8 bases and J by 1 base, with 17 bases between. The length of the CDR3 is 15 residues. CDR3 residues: CASLKSGQKNTEAFF. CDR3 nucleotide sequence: TGCGCCAGCCTAAAGTCAGGACAGAAGAACACTGAAGCTTTCTTT.

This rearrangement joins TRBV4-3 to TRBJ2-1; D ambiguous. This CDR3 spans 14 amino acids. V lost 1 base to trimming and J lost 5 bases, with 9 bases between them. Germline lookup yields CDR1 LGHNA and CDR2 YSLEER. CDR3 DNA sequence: TGCGCCAGCAGCCAAGTTCTCCTCCACAATGAGCAGTTCTTC. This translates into CASSQVLLHNEQFF.

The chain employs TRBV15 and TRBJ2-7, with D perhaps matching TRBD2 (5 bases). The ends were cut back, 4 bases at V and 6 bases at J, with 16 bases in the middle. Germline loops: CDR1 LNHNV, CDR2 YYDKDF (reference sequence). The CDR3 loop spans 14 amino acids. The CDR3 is CATSTTLSRGEQYF. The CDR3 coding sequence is TGTGCCACCAGCACGACTTTATCTCGGGGCGAGCAGTACTTC.

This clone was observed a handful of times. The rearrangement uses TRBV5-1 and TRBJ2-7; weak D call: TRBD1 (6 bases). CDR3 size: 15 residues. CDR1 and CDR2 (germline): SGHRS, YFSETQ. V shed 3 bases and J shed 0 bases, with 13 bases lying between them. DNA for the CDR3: TGCGCCAGCAGCTCTAGACAGGCGAGCTCCTACGAGCAGTACTTC. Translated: CASSSRQASSYEQYF.

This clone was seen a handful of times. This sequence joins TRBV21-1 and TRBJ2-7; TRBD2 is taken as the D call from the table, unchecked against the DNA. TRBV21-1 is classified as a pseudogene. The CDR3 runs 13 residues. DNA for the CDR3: TGTGCCAGCAGCGCCCGCCGGGCCTACGAGCAGTACTTC. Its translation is CASSARRAYEQYF.

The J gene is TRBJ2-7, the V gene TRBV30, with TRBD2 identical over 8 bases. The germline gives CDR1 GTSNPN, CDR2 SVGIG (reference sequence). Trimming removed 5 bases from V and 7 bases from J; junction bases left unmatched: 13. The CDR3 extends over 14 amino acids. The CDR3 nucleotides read TGTGCCTGGGCGGGGGGTGCGGGAGTGAGAGAGCAGTACTTC. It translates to CAWAGGAGVREQYF.

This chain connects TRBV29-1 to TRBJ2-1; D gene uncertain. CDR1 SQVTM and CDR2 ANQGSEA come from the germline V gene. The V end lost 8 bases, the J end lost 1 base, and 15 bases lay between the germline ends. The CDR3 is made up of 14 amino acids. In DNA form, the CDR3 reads TGCAGCACCCCTAGGCTGTCATCCTACAATGAGCAGTTCTTC. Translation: CSTPRLSSYNEQFF.

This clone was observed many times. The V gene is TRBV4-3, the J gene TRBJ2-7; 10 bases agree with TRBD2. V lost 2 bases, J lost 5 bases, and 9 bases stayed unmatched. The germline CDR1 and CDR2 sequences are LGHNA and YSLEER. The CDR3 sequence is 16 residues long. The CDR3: CASSQSLAGDYNEQYF. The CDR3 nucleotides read TGCGCCAGCAGCCAATCTCTAGCGGGAGATTACAACGAGCAGTACTTC.

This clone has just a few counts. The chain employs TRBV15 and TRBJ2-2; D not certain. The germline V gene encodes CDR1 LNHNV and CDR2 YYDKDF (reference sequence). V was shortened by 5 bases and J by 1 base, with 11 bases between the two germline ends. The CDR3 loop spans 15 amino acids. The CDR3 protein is CATSSRRQNTGELFF. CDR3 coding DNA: TGTGCCACCAGCTCTAGACGTCAGAACACCGGGGAGCTGTTTTTT.

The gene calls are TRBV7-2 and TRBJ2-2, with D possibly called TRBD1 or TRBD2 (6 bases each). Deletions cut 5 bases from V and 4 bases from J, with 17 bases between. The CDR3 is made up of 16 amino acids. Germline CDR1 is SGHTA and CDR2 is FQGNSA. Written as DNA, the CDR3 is TGTGCCAGCAGCGTGTTAGGGGGGCGAGGCACCGGGGAGCTGTTTTTT. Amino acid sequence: CASSVLGGRGTGELFF.

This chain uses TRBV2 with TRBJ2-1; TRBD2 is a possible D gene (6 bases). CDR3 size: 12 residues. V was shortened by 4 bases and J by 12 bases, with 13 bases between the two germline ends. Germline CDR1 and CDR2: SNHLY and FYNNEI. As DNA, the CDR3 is TGTGCCAGCAGTGTGAAGCTGCGGGGGCAGTTCTTC. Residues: CASSVKLRGQFF.

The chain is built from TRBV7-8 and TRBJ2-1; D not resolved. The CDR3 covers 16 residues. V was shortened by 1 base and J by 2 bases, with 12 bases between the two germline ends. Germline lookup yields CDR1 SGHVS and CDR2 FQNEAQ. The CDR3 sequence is CASSLVRHGAYNEQFF. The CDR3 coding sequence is TGTGCCAGCAGCTTAGTCCGTCACGGAGCCTACAATGAGCAGTTCTTC. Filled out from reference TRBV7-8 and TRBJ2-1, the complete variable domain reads GAGVSQSPRYKVAKRGQDVALRCDPISGHVSLFWYQQALGQGPEFLTYFQNEAQLDKSGLPSDRFFAERPEGSVSTLKIQRTQQEDSAVYLCASSLVRHGAYNEQFFGPGTRLTVL.

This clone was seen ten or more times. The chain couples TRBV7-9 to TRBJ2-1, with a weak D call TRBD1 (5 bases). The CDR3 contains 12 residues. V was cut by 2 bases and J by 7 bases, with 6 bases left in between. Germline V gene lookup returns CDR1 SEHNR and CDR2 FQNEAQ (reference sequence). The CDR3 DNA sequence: TGTGCCAGCAGCTTAAAGGGGAATGAGCAGTTCTTC. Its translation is CASSLKGNEQFF.

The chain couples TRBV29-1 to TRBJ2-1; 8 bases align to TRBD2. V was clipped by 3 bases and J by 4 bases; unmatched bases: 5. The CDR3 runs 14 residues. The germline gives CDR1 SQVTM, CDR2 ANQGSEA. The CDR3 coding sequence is TGCAGCGTTGATCAGCGGGGGAATTACAATGAGCAGTTCTTC. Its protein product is CSVDQRGNYNEQFF.

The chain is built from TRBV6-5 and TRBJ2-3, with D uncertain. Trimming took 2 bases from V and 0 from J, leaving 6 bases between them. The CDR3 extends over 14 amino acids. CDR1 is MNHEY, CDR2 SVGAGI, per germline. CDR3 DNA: TGTGCCAGCAGTTACGCAGCTAGCACAGATACGCAGTATTTT. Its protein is CASSYAASTDTQYF.

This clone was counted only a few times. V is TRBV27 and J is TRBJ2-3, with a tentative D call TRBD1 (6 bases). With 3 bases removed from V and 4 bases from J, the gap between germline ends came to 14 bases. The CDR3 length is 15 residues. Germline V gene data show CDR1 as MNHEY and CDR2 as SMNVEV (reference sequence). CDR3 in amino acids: CASSFRGLPADTQYF. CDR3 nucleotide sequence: TGTGCCAGCAGTTTCAGGGGATTACCCGCAGATACGCAGTATTTT.

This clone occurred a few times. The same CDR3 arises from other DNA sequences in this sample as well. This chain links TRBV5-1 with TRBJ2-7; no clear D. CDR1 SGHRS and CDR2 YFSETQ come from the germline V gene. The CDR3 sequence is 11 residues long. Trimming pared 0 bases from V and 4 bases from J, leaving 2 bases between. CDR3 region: CASSLGYEQYF. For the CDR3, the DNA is TGCGCCAGCAGCTTGGGTTACGAGCAGTACTTC.

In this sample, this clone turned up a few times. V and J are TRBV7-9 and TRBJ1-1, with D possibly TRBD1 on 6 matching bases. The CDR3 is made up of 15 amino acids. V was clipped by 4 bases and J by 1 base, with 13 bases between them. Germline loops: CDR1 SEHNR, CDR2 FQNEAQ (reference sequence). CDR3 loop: CASSSPTGENTEAFF. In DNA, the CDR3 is TGTGCCAGCAGCTCTCCGACAGGAGAGAACACTGAAGCTTTCTTT.